This T cell receptor (beta chain) came from a study of T-cell reconstitution after alpha-beta-depleted transplantation in children. The CDR3 totals 17 residues. The V gene end was trimmed by 4 bases and the J gene end by 6 bases; junction bases not matched to a gene: 12. Germline V gene data show CDR1 as DFQATT and CDR2 as SNEGSKA (reference sequence). Construction of the TCRbeta library involved unique molecular identifiers. TCRdb reprocessed the PCR reads with MiXCR, giving one entry per CDR3 protein. There are about 640,000 distinct CDR3 sequences in the sample; approximately 16% occur only once, and 1.1% lies in the top ten. This clonotype appeared a few times.

The chain recombines TRBV20-1 with TRBJ1-6; TRBD1 aligns across 10 bases. The sequenced sample was PBMCs from the stem cell graft donor, obtained from the stem cell graft. The origin of this receptor is a human donor who donated a stem cell graft to a child with acute myeloid leukemia. The CDR3 DNA reads as TGCAGTGCTAAGTCCCGGGACAGGGGTTGGAGTAATTCACCCCTCCACTTT. Protein: CSAKSRDRGWSNSPLHF.